Shown below are 20 T cell receptor beta chains from a single sample sequenced in a study of blood T cell repertoires in COVID-19. Assay used: immunoSEQ multiplex PCR; TCRdb lists only in-frame clones, some missing. The table records about 150,000 clones, 75% to 90% of them present only once. Sequencing was performed on peripheral blood. These receptors came from a man at least 80 years old with acute or convalescent COVID-19.

The V call is TRBV2, the J call TRBJ1-2, with D perhaps matching TRBD1 (6 bases). The CDR3 is made up of 16 amino acids. Trimming left V 0 bases short and J 3 bases short, with 14 bases between. Germline V gives CDR1 SNHLY, CDR2 FYNNEI. The CDR3 DNA follows: TGTGCCAGCAGTGAAGCTGGACAGCGTTACGACTATGGCTACACCTTC. Encoded protein: CASSEAGQRYDYGYTF.

This clone was seen a handful of times. J is TRBJ2-3 and V is TRBV28; TRBD1 agrees at 7 bases. The germline V gene has CDR1 MDHEN and CDR2 SYDVKM. This CDR3 region has 15 residues. J gave up 2 bases and V 8 bases, and 10 bases lay outside the gene matches. The CDR3 sequence: CASWEQGTSTDTQYF. The CDR3, as DNA: TGTGCCAGCTGGGAACAGGGGACCTCCACAGATACGCAGTATTTT.

This sequence joins TRBV18 and TRBJ2-7; D remains unclear. This CDR3 is 14 amino acids long. Between the trimmed V and J ends, which lost 3 bases and 2 bases, there was a span of 11 bases. CDR1 is KGHSH and CDR2 is LQKENI in the germline V gene. The CDR3 is CASSPGAETYEQYF. The CDR3 DNA sequence: TGTGCCAGCTCACCGGGTGCGGAGACCTACGAGCAGTACTTC. Using reference TRBV18 and TRBJ2-7 for the parts outside the CDR3, the full variable domain is NAGVMQNPRHLVRRRGQEARLRCSPMKGHSHVYWYRQLPEEGLKFMVYLQKENIIDESGMPKERFSAEFPKEGPSILRIQQVVRGDSAAYFCASSPGAETYEQYFGPGTRLTVT.

The J gene is TRBJ2-1, the V gene TRBV2; D is unresolved. The CDR3 has 13 residues. V was clipped by 6 bases and J by 5 bases, with 11 bases between them. From germline, CDR1 is SNHLY and CDR2 FYNNEI. The CDR3 is CASSNSFDNEQFF. CDR3 DNA: TGTGCCAGCAGCAACTCTTTCGACAATGAGCAGTTCTTC.

This chain connects TRBV19 to TRBJ2-7; the D is unclear. V lost 6 bases and J 2 bases, leaving 17 bases between the germline ends. CDR1 and CDR2 from the germline V gene are LNHDA and SQIVND (reference sequence). CDR3 length: 15 residues. In DNA form, the CDR3 reads TGTGCCAGTAGCTACTCCCGCGTTGAAACCTACGAGCAGTACTTC. This codes for CASSYSRVETYEQYF.

The V call is TRBV24-1, the J call TRBJ2-1; 10 bases are shared with TRBD2. The CDR3 loop spans 17 amino acids. Looked up from germline, CDR1 is KGHDR and CDR2 is SFDVKD. V lost 4 bases, J lost 7 bases, and 12 bases stayed unmatched. The DNA for the CDR3 is TGTGCCACCAGTGACCCTCCGTCTAGCGGGAGCCCTAATGAGCAGTTCTTC. Protein product: CATSDPPSSGSPNEQFF.

This clone was detected only once. The gene calls are TRBV5-1 and TRBJ1-2; the D gene is possibly TRBD1 (6 bases). Trimming took off 4 bases at V and 2 bases at J, with 18 bases between the two ends. The V gene's germline CDR1 is SGHRS and CDR2 YFSETQ. CDR3 size: 16 residues. CDR3 region: CASSPTFPGANYGYTF. In nucleotides, the CDR3 is TGCGCCAGCAGCCCTACATTTCCAGGGGCCAACTATGGCTACACCTTC.

This chain connects TRBV5-4 to TRBJ1-1, with 7 bases aligning to TRBD1. Germline CDR1 is SGHNT and CDR2 is YYREEE (reference sequence). The CDR3 loop spans 14 amino acids. V trimming: 5 bases; J trimming: 7 bases; junction bases outside the gene matches: 11. DNA of the CDR3: TGTGCCAGCAGGGCCGGGACAGATCCCCTTGAAGCTTTCTTT. Protein sequence: CASRAGTDPLEAFF.

This clone was recorded only once. The V call is TRBV20-1, the J call TRBJ1-2; 10 bases line up with TRBD1. CDR1 DFQATT and CDR2 SNEGSKA come from the germline V gene (reference sequence). CDR3 length equals 15 residues. V was clipped by 3 bases and J by 8 bases; unmatched bases: 12. DNA for the CDR3: TGCAGTGCTAGTGTTCCGGGACAGGGGTCTGTCGGCTACACCTTC. Its translation: CSASVPGQGSVGYTF.

This clone has only one observation. The V call is TRBV5-5, the J call TRBJ1-5; D gene uncertain. CDR1 and CDR2 from the germline V gene are SGHKS and YYEKEE (reference sequence). Trimming removed 4 bases at V and 1 base at J, with 12 bases between. The CDR3 covers 15 residues. For the CDR3, the DNA is TGTGCCAGCAGCCTAATGGACTCGAGCAATCAGCCCCAGCATTTT. Translated, it gives CASSLMDSSNQPQHF.

This clone was observed a handful of times. This chain uses TRBV29-1 with TRBJ2-7; 8 positions match TRBD2. CDR1 is SQVTM and CDR2 is ANQGSEA in the germline V gene. The CDR3 extends over 15 amino acids. Trimming at V came to 1 base and at J to 2 bases, leaving 7 bases not matched to a gene. CDR3 loop: CSVEGVAGTTYEQYF. CDR3 DNA: TGCAGCGTTGAAGGGGTAGCGGGGACTACCTACGAGCAGTACTTC.

The chain recombines TRBV5-1 with TRBJ1-4, with a tentative D call TRBD1 (5 bases). Germline-derived CDR1 and CDR2 are SGHRS and YFSETQ. The CDR3 runs 14 residues. Trimming pared 4 bases from V and 8 bases from J, leaving 15 bases between. The CDR3 bases are TGCGCCAGCAGCGGCGGGGCTGACGGGGAAAAACTGTTTTTT. Encoded protein: CASSGGADGEKLFF.

The gene calls are TRBV30 and TRBJ1-2, with 8 bases identical to TRBD1. J gave up 5 bases and V 8 bases, and 7 bases lay outside the gene matches. The length of the CDR3 is 12 residues. The germline V gene has CDR1 GTSNPN and CDR2 SVGIG (reference sequence). The CDR3 nucleotides are TGTGCCGGTACCGGGACAGGATATGGCTACACCTTC. Amino acids: CAGTGTGYGYTF.

This clone was seen more than once but under ten times. The chain combines TRBV19 with TRBJ2-7; D gene unclear. CDR1 LNHDA and CDR2 SQIVND come from the germline V gene (reference sequence). This CDR3 comprises 14 residues. V lost 5 bases to trimming and J lost 2 bases, with 13 bases between them. In DNA, the CDR3 is TGTGCCAGTAGTGTAAACGACTGGACCTACGAGCAGTACTTC. Residues: CASSVNDWTYEQYF.

CDR3 coding DNA: TGTGCCAGCAGCACCCTAGCGGGAGTAGCTGGGGCCAACGTCCTGACTTTC. Protein product: CASSTLAGVAGANVLTF. The chain couples TRBV21-1 to TRBJ2-6; the D call of TRBD2 is as the table states it, not checked on the DNA. TRBV21-1 is labeled a pseudogene. This CDR3 has 17 residues.

V gene TRBV15 combines with J gene TRBJ2-1, with a tentative D call TRBD1 (6 bases). Trimming took off 7 bases at V and 5 bases at J, with 12 bases between the two ends. This CDR3 region has 13 residues. Germline CDR1 LNHNV, CDR2 YYDKDF (reference sequence). The DNA for the CDR3 is TGTGCCACCACCGGACAGAAAAACAATGAGCAGTTCTTC. Protein: CATTGQKNNEQFF.

The V and J genes are TRBV28 and TRBJ1-3; 8 nucleotides match TRBD1. The ends lost 7 bases at V and 3 bases at J; junction bases unmatched: 11. The germline V gene has CDR1 MDHEN and CDR2 SYDVKM. The CDR3 consists of 16 residues. CDR3: CASIKPPGGGGNTIYF. CDR3 DNA: TGTGCCAGCATCAAACCCCCAGGGGGCGGTGGAAACACCATATATTTT.

The V call is TRBV4-2, the J call TRBJ2-5; D is unclear. The germline V and J ends were trimmed by 4 bases and 5 bases, with 17 bases remaining between them. The germline gives CDR1 LGHNA, CDR2 YNFKEQ. The CDR3 contains 15 residues. The CDR3 region is CASSPDLLAAETQYF. The CDR3 bases are TGTGCCAGCAGCCCCGACCTCTTAGCAGCGGAGACCCAGTACTTC.

This clone appeared a few times. This rearrangement joins TRBV5-1 to TRBJ1-4, with a weak D call TRBD1 (6 bases). CDR3 length equals 15 residues. Trimming shortened V by 4 bases and J by 3 bases, and 13 bases separated the two germline ends. Germline CDR1 is SGHRS and CDR2 is YFSETQ. The DNA for the CDR3 is TGCGCCAGCAGCCTCTCAGGGGACCCTAATGAAAAACTGTTTTTT. Translation gives CASSLSGDPNEKLFF.

This chain uses TRBV7-9 with TRBJ1-1, with TRBD1 as a possible D gene (6 bases). V was pared by 5 bases and J by 1 base, with 14 bases between. Germline lookup yields CDR1 SEHNR and CDR2 FQNEAQ (reference sequence). The CDR3 spans 15 residues. The CDR3 region has the DNA TGTGCCAGCAGCCCCGGGGGGCCGCCGAACACTGAAGCTTTCTTT. Amino acid sequence: CASSPGGPPNTEAFF.